This TCR beta chain derives from a study of OX40 agonist ivuxolimab in advanced cancers. CDR3 length: 11 amino acids. The germline V and J ends were trimmed by 3 bases and 5 bases, with 7 bases remaining between them. Germline V lookup: CDR1 DFQATT, CDR2 SNEGSKA (reference sequence). Sequencing was performed with immunoSEQ multiplex PCR; in TCRdb, only in-frame clones are kept and a portion is missing. The sample comprises over 85,000 clones, roughly 89% of which are singletons, and 0.27% rests with the top ten. The chain has TRBV20-1 and TRBJ2-5; D gene unclear. The sample in question was CD4+ or CD8+ T cells sorted from blood, obtained in a trial of the OX40 agonist ivuxolimab. The receptor comes from an adult with an advanced solid tumor such as melanoma, head and neck, liver or kidney cancer. As DNA, the CDR3 is TGCAGTGCTAGCGCGACGGAGACCCAGTACTTC. Protein sequence: CSASATETQYF.